The 29 T cell receptor beta chains in this list originate from one sample, sequenced in a study of T cells in Graves' hyperthyroidism and ophthalmopathy. Researchers amplified the TCR beta CDR3 regions from RNA transcripts. During a first-round RT-PCR of the TCR CDR3, the HTBI primer set was used. From the multiplex PCR reads, TCRdb called clonotypes with MiXCR, one entry per CDR3 protein. The sample has a few hundred thousand distinct CDR3 sequences, approximately 14% seen once; the top ten hold 4% to 6.5%. The sample taken for sequencing was blood. The receptors were gathered from a woman under 30 with Graves' hyperthyroidism.

The sample holds many counts of this clonotype. The rearrangement joins TRBV7-9 to TRBJ2-3; D remains unclear. The germline gives CDR1 SEHNR, CDR2 FQNEAQ (reference sequence). Between the trimmed V and J ends, which lost 3 bases and 6 bases, there was a span of 10 bases. The CDR3 runs 13 residues. CDR3 DNA: TGTGCCAGCAGCTTGGCAGCGTCGGATACGCAGTATTTT. Amino acid sequence: CASSLAASDTQYF.

This clonotype was counted many times. CDR3 sequence (DNA): TGCGCCAGCAGCTTGGCGACAGGGAGAACCTACGAGCAGTACTTC. It is translated as CASSLATGRTYEQYF. This chain uses TRBV5-1 with TRBJ2-7; 7 nucleotides line up with TRBD1. CDR1 SGHRS and CDR2 YFSETQ come from the germline V gene. Losses at the gene ends were 0 bases for V and 2 bases for J; bases not matched to a gene: 5. The CDR3 is 15 residues long.

This clonotype was counted only a few times. This may be a read error, as it is one base from a much larger clone. CDR3 DNA sequence: TGTGCCTGGAATGAGGATAGCAATCAGCCCCAGCATTTT. This gives the protein CAWNEDSNQPQHF. The V gene is TRBV30, the J gene TRBJ1-5; D uncertain. The V end was cut by 4 bases, the J end by 0 bases, with 7 bases between. The CDR3 totals 13 residues. Germline V CDR1 and CDR2: GTSNPN, SVGIG (reference sequence).

The chain has TRBV11-2 and TRBJ2-1; D is perhaps TRBD1 (5 bases). The V gene lost 3 bases and the J gene lost 4 bases, with 7 bases spanning the gap. Germline assignment: CDR1 SGHAT and CDR2 FQNNGV. The CDR3 is made up of 13 amino acids. CDR3 amino acids: CASSFQGYNEQFF. The DNA for the CDR3 is TGTGCCAGCAGCTTTCAGGGATACAATGAGCAGTTCTTC.

This chain links TRBV5-4 with TRBJ1-2, with 10 nucleotides matching TRBD1. In germline, CDR1 is SGHNT, CDR2 YYREEE (reference sequence). CDR3 size: 15 residues. The trim removed 3 bases at V and 1 base at J, leaving 3 bases unmatched. CDR3 region: CASSWGTGVNYGYTF. The CDR3 nucleotides read TGTGCCAGCAGCTGGGGGACAGGGGTTAACTATGGCTACACCTTC.

This clonotype appeared many times. V and J are TRBV20-1 and TRBJ2-7; 13 bases map to TRBD2. J lost 6 bases, V lost 2 bases, and 10 bases had no gene match. In germline, CDR1 is DFQATT, CDR2 SNEGSKA (reference sequence). This CDR3 spans 16 amino acids. CDR3: CSARPTSGRAGGEQYF. CDR3 nucleotides: TGCAGTGCTAGACCTACTAGCGGGAGGGCCGGCGGCGAGCAGTACTTC.

This chain joins TRBV6-5 and TRBJ2-2; D ambiguous. Germline V gene sequence: CDR1 MNHEY, CDR2 SVGAGI. The length of the CDR3 is 17 residues. Trimming pared 0 bases from V and 4 bases from J, leaving 15 bases between. The CDR3 is CASSYSIGIGFTGELFF. The CDR3 DNA follows: TGTGCCAGCAGTTACTCGATAGGTATCGGGTTCACCGGGGAGCTGTTTTTT.

The sample holds many counts of this clonotype. CDR3 sequence: CASSFKQGAVGYTF. The CDR3, as DNA: TGTGCCAGCAGTTTTAAACAGGGGGCCGTTGGCTACACCTTC. V gene TRBV12-3 or TRBV12-4 combines with J gene TRBJ1-2; 9 bases align to TRBD1. CDR3 size: 14 residues. V trimming: 3 bases; J trimming: 7 bases; junction bases outside the gene matches: 6.

Regarding this clonotype: A much larger clone differs by one base, so this may be a read error. This chain connects TRBV30 to TRBJ2-1, with D unclear. The V gene lost 5 bases and the J gene lost 6 bases, with 11 bases spanning the gap. This CDR3 spans 12 amino acids. CDR1 is GTSNPN and CDR2 is SVGIG in the germline V gene (reference sequence). CDR3 sequence (DNA): TGTGCCTGGGACCTGGATCGCAATGAGCAGTTCTTC. Protein: CAWDLDRNEQFF.

This clonotype was seen a handful of times. The rearrangement links TRBV12-3 or TRBV12-4 to TRBJ2-3, with 7 bases that match TRBD2. The trim removed 2 bases at V and 5 bases at J, leaving 4 bases unmatched. CDR3 size: 14 residues. CDR3 DNA sequence: TGTGCCAGCAGTTTATCGGGAGGTAGAGATACGCAGTATTTT. Encoded protein: CASSLSGGRDTQYF.

This clonotype was detected many times. The V and J genes are TRBV11-2 and TRBJ2-3; 9 nucleotides align to TRBD1. Trimming took 1 base from V and 2 from J; bases not matched to a gene: 10. CDR3 length: 18 amino acids. Germline V lookup: CDR1 SGHAT, CDR2 FQNNGV. Here the CDR3 reads CASSLGAGTGIHTDTQYF. The CDR3, as DNA: TGTGCCAGCAGCTTAGGGGCCGGGACAGGGATACACACAGATACGCAGTATTTT.

At least ten counts were recorded for this clonotype. The rearrangement joins TRBV2 to TRBJ1-1, with D hard to call. Trimming removed 7 bases from V and 0 bases from J, with 15 bases in between. The CDR3 has 15 amino acids. CDR1 SNHLY and CDR2 FYNNEI come from the germline V gene. CDR3 sequence reads: CASTPKARLNTEAFF. CDR3 nucleotides: TGTGCCAGCACCCCGAAGGCGAGATTGAACACTGAAGCTTTCTTT. Based on the CDR3 plus reference TRBV2 and TRBJ1-1, the full variable domain is EPEVTQTPSHQVTQMGQEVILRCVPISNHLYFYWYRQILGQKVEFLVSFYNNEISEKSEIFDDQFSVERPDGSNFTLKIRSTKLEDSAMYFCASTPKARLNTEAFFGQGTRLTVV.

This clonotype was seen ten or more times. This chain joins TRBV12-5 and TRBJ2-7; tentative D call: TRBD2 (6 bases). V was shortened by 0 bases and J by 8 bases, with 23 bases between the two germline ends. CDR1 LGHNT and CDR2 FRNRAP come from the germline V gene. The CDR3 loop spans 17 amino acids. In DNA, the CDR3 is TGTGCTAGTGGTTTGGTAGTGGAGGGAGGTTATGCTACGAAGCAGTACTTC. As protein: CASGLVVEGGYATKQYF.

The chain couples TRBV5-1 to TRBJ1-6, with D possibly being TRBD1 (6 bases). The CDR3 covers 14 residues. Trimming stripped 3 bases from V and 7 bases from J, with 11 bases between. Germline CDR1 reads SGHRS; CDR2 reads YFSETQ. CDR3 DNA: TGCGCCAGCAGCTCTGACAGGCCAAATTCACCCCTCCACTTT. It yields the protein CASSSDRPNSPLHF.

This clonotype was seen repeatedly, ten times or more. The chain employs TRBV28 and TRBJ1-2; D possibly corresponds to TRBD1 (5 bases). The CDR3 consists of 14 residues. V dropped 7 bases and J dropped 5 bases, with 17 bases sitting between them. In germline, CDR1 is MDHEN, CDR2 SYDVKM. Written as DNA, the CDR3 is TGTGCCAGCACGGCAGGGCATGTTGGGTATGGCTACACCTTC. The encoded protein is CASTAGHVGYGYTF.

Worth noting for this clonotype: This may be a read error, as it is one base from a much larger clone. The conserved phenylalanine or tryptophan normally closing the CDR3 is absent here, so this likely arose from a read error. This chain connects TRBV6-5 to TRBJ2-7; D possibly corresponds to TRBD2 (6 bases). The length of the CDR3 is 14 residues. Germline V gene sequence: CDR1 MNHEY, CDR2 SVGAGI. The V and J ends lost 4 bases and 2 bases respectively, with 12 bases between them. The CDR3 DNA reads as TGTGCCAGCAGTTCGGGACTTGCAACCTACGAGCAGTACTTG. Residues: CASSSGLATYEQYL.

This clonotype was seen a few times. The J gene is TRBJ1-5, the V gene TRBV19; 7 positions match TRBD1. In germline, CDR1 is LNHDA, CDR2 SQIVND (reference sequence). This CDR3 spans 14 amino acids. Unmatched junction bases numbered 3, after V lost 1 base and J lost 6 bases. The CDR3, as DNA: TGTGCCAGTAGTATAGGTACAGGGGTTCAGCCCCAGCATTTT. It encodes CASSIGTGVQPQHF.

The chain combines TRBV5-1 with TRBJ1-4, with D maybe TRBD1 (6 bases). This CDR3 spans 13 amino acids. Germline assignment: CDR1 SGHRS and CDR2 YFSETQ. The germline V and J ends were trimmed by 4 bases and 7 bases, with 11 bases remaining between them. The DNA of the CDR3 is TGCGCCAGCAGCACGGGGGCTGGTGAAAAACTGTTTTTT. It translates to CASSTGAGEKLFF.

This clonotype was seen repeatedly, ten times or more. The chain uses TRBV20-1 and TRBJ2-3; TRBD2 agrees at 7 bases. V shed 3 bases and J 5 bases; nucleotides not matched to a gene: 8. Germline values: CDR1 DFQATT, CDR2 SNEGSKA (reference sequence). The CDR3 runs 14 residues. For the CDR3, the DNA is TGCAGTGCTAGGTTTGCGGGAGTTATAGATACGCAGTATTTT. Protein: CSARFAGVIDTQYF.

This clonotype was detected ten times or more. This chain joins TRBV6-1 and TRBJ2-7; the match to TRBD1 covers 9 bases. J gave up 3 bases and V 1 base, and 4 bases lay outside the gene matches. CDR3 length: 15 amino acids. Germline values: CDR1 MNHNS, CDR2 SASEGT. CDR3 loop: CASSEGQGEHYEQYF. The CDR3 DNA sequence: TGTGCCAGCAGTGAAGGACAGGGGGAGCACTACGAGCAGTACTTC.

The chain carries TRBV19 and TRBJ2-1, with TRBD2 identical over 8 bases. V shed 7 bases and J 7 bases; nucleotides not matched to a gene: 12. Germline CDR1 is LNHDA and CDR2 is SQIVND (reference sequence). This CDR3 is 15 amino acids long. The CDR3 DNA sequence: TGTGCCAGTATCGACGGTGGGGGCGGGAGGAATGAGCAGTTCTTC. It codes for CASIDGGGGRNEQFF.

There are many counts of this clonotype. This chain joins TRBV10-3 and TRBJ1-5; perhaps TRBD1 as D (6 bases). Germline CDR1 reads ENHRY; CDR2 reads SYGVKD. Trimming removed 10 bases at V and 5 bases at J, with 18 bases between. There are 14 residues in the CDR3. CDR3 in amino acids: CATDQGRGHQPQHF. For the CDR3, the DNA is TGTGCCACCGACCAGGGACGGGGGCATCAGCCCCAGCATTTT.

This clonotype was observed at least ten times. The V call is TRBV6-1, the J call TRBJ1-4, with D possibly matching TRBD1 (5 bases). The V gene's germline CDR1 is MNHNS and CDR2 SASEGT. CDR3 size: 15 residues. V gave up 4 bases and J gave up 4 bases, with 13 bases separating them. The CDR3 region is CASSGRDGFNEKLFF. The CDR3 DNA is TGTGCCAGCAGTGGCCGGGACGGATTTAATGAAAAACTGTTTTTT.

This clonotype was counted a few times. The V gene is TRBV6-6, the J gene TRBJ2-1; 7 bases line up with TRBD1. The CDR3 extends over 16 amino acids. The germline V gene encodes CDR1 MNHNY and CDR2 SVGAGI (reference sequence). The ends lost 0 bases at V and 8 bases at J; junction bases unmatched: 10. The CDR3 protein is CASSYSNVGTEDEQFF. In nucleotides, the CDR3 is TGTGCCAGCAGTTACTCGAACGTGGGGACAGAGGATGAGCAGTTCTTC.

This chain joins TRBV30 and TRBJ1-2; no clear D. V lost 2 bases to trimming and J lost 5 bases, with 12 bases between them. The CDR3 runs to 13 residues. CDR1 GTSNPN and CDR2 SVGIG come from the germline V gene (reference sequence). CDR3 sequence (DNA): TGTGCCTGGAGTCGCGGAAGCTTATATGGCTACACCTTC. Translated, it gives CAWSRGSLYGYTF.

This clonotype appeared a few times. The genes are TRBV28 and TRBJ2-7; 9 bases align to TRBD1. The V segment lost 8 bases and the J segment 2 bases; nucleotides outside the gene matches: 1. The CDR3 has 12 residues. Germline V lookup: CDR1 MDHEN, CDR2 SYDVKM. In nucleotides, the CDR3 is TGTGCCAGCGGACAGGGGACCTACGAGCAGTACTTC. Translation gives CASGQGTYEQYF.

This clonotype was observed at least ten times. This rearrangement joins TRBV4-2 to TRBJ1-4; D gene uncertain. The CDR3 contains 13 residues. Germline CDR1 reads LGHNA; CDR2 reads YNFKEQ. V shed 0 bases and J shed 7 bases, with 6 bases lying between them. The CDR3, as DNA: TGTGCCAGCAGCCAAGATAGTATTGAAAAACTGTTTTTT. It encodes CASSQDSIEKLFF.

The table lists this clonotype with many counts. V is TRBV20-1 and J is TRBJ2-3; D remains ambiguous. V lost 6 bases and J 9 bases, leaving 13 bases between the germline ends. Germline loops: CDR1 DFQATT, CDR2 SNEGSKA (reference sequence). This CDR3 has 11 amino acids. DNA of the CDR3: TGCAGTGCACAAATGGGAACCACGCAGTATTTT. It codes for CSAQMGTTQYF.

This clonotype was seen at least ten times. This rearrangement joins TRBV30 to TRBJ1-1; D is possibly TRBD1 (5 bases). V was pared by 8 bases and J by 3 bases, with 16 bases between. The CDR3 extends over 13 amino acids. In germline, CDR1 is GTSNPN, CDR2 SVGIG (reference sequence). The CDR3 loop reads CATTGGSDTEAFF. The CDR3 DNA follows: TGTGCCACCACCGGGGGGTCGGACACTGAAGCTTTCTTT.